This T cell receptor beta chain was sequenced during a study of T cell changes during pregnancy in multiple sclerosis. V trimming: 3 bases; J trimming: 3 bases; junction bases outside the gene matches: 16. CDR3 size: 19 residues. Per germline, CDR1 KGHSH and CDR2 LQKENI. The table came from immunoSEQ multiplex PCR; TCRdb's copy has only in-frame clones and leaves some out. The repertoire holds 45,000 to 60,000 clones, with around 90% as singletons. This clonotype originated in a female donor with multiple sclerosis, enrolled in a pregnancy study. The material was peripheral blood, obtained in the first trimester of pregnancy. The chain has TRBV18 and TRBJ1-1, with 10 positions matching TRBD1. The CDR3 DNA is TGTGCCAGCTCACCTCAGCTTTCGGGACAGGGGTTCTGGCACACTGAAGCTTTCTTT. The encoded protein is CASSPQLSGQGFWHTEAFF.